Below are 28 T cell receptor beta chains sequenced from a single sample in a study of T cells after yellow fever vaccination. TCRdb passed the 5' RACE reads through MiXCR, listing each CDR3 protein once. The repertoire holds hundreds of thousands of distinct CDR3 sequences, with around 12% as singletons. The sample here was PBMCs, taken on the day of the yellow fever booster vaccination. These receptors were obtained from a man in his thirties or forties who received the YFV17D yellow fever vaccine.

This clonotype was seen a few times. CDR3 bases: TGCAGTGCTAGATTAAGCGCCTTAGATACGCAGTATTTT. Translation gives CSARLSALDTQYF. The chain recombines TRBV20-1 with TRBJ2-3; D is ambiguous. CDR3 size: 13 residues. Trimming pared 2 bases from V and 5 bases from J, leaving 11 bases between. Germline values: CDR1 DFQATT, CDR2 SNEGSKA (reference sequence).

This clonotype was recorded a few times. This chain connects TRBV4-3 to TRBJ2-5, with D perhaps TRBD1 or TRBD2 (5 bases each). Per germline, CDR1 LGHNA and CDR2 YSLEER. The length of the CDR3 is 15 residues. Trimming removed 3 bases at V and 1 base at J, with 12 bases between. The CDR3 sequence: CASSHSGRRQETQYF. The CDR3 coding sequence is TGCGCCAGCAGCCACTCGGGACGGCGCCAAGAGACCCAGTACTTC.

The V gene is TRBV7-6, the J gene TRBJ1-6, with 9 positions matching TRBD1. This CDR3 region has 15 residues. Germline V gene data show CDR1 as SGHVS and CDR2 as FNYEAQ. V shed 1 base, J shed 9 bases, and the junction held 4 bases outside the gene matches. The CDR3 loop is CASSLESDRGSPLHF. The CDR3 coding sequence is TGTGCCAGCAGCTTAGAGTCGGACAGGGGTTCACCCCTCCACTTT.

This clonotype was detected ten times or more. The V gene is TRBV29-1, the J gene TRBJ2-7, with D maybe TRBD2 (6 bases). The V and J ends lost 1 base and 4 bases respectively, with 8 bases between them. Germline CDR1 reads SQVTM; CDR2 reads ANQGSEA. The CDR3 is 12 residues long. The CDR3 DNA reads as TGCAGCGTTGAAGGCGGGGAGTACGAGCAGTACTTC. As protein: CSVEGGEYEQYF.

This clonotype was seen more than once but under ten times. V gene TRBV6-6 combines with J gene TRBJ2-7, with D perhaps TRBD1 (5 bases). There are 13 residues in the CDR3. Trimming removed 6 bases at V and 5 bases at J, with 14 bases between. From germline, CDR1 is MNHNY and CDR2 SVGAGI (reference sequence). CDR3: CASRLQAADEQYF. The CDR3 DNA is TGTGCCAGCAGACTACAGGCGGCGGACGAGCAGTACTTC.

In its sample, this clonotype was seen a few times. The rearrangement joins TRBV5-1 to TRBJ2-5; the D gene is possibly TRBD2 (6 bases). Trimming took 0 bases from V and 0 from J, leaving 9 bases between them. CDR1 SGHRS and CDR2 YFSETQ come from the germline V gene. The CDR3 sequence is 15 residues long. This CDR3 is CASSLDGGNQETQYF. For the CDR3, the DNA is TGCGCCAGCAGCTTGGATGGAGGGAACCAAGAGACCCAGTACTTC.

The gene calls are TRBV12-3 or TRBV12-4 and TRBJ1-1, with D unclear. Trimming pared 5 bases from V and 9 bases from J, leaving 25 bases between. The CDR3 is 16 amino acids. DNA of the CDR3: TGTGCCAGCAGTCAACGGCGGGAGAGATGGCAAAGCAAAGCTTTCTTT. It is translated as CASSQRRERWQSKAFF.

This clonotype has only one observation. The chain couples TRBV5-4 to TRBJ1-2, with D unclear. CDR3 length: 13 amino acids. Germline lookup yields CDR1 SGHNT and CDR2 YYREEE (reference sequence). Trimming left V 5 bases short and J 5 bases short, with 13 bases between. The CDR3 DNA is TGTGCCAGCAGTACCGACGGACCTTATGGCTACACCTTC. It translates to CASSTDGPYGYTF.

This chain connects TRBV5-5 to TRBJ1-1; D uncertain. The CDR3 is made up of 14 amino acids. Germline lookup yields CDR1 SGHKS and CDR2 YYEKEE (reference sequence). V was shortened by 0 bases and J by 1 base, with 7 bases between the two germline ends. CDR3 sequence: CASSLVHKNTEAFF. The CDR3 nucleotides read TGTGCCAGCAGCTTGGTCCATAAGAACACTGAAGCTTTCTTT.

This rearrangement joins TRBV29-1 to TRBJ2-7, with D perhaps assigned TRBD1 or TRBD2 (5 bases each). From germline, CDR1 is SQVTM and CDR2 ANQGSEA. Deletions cut 7 bases from V and 6 bases from J, with 19 bases between. This CDR3 contains 13 residues. In DNA, the CDR3 is TGCAGCGCCGGGGACGCCGAGGATCGCGAGCAGTACTTC. This translates into CSAGDAEDREQYF.

This clonotype showed up many times. The chain carries TRBV18 and TRBJ2-3; possibly TRBD2 for D (6 bases). The CDR3 totals 14 residues. Germline V gene data show CDR1 as KGHSH and CDR2 as LQKENI. Trimming shortened V by 4 bases and J by 3 bases, and 11 bases separated the two germline ends. Here the CDR3 reads CASSRPGLTDTQYF. CDR3 DNA sequence: TGTGCCAGCTCACGACCGGGACTGACAGATACGCAGTATTTT.

This clonotype was observed a few times. The chain links TRBV24-1 to TRBJ1-1; D gene ambiguous. The V end lost 4 bases, the J end lost 5 bases, and 7 bases lay between the germline ends. Per the germline V gene, CDR1 is KGHDR and CDR2 is SFDVKD. The CDR3 loop spans 12 amino acids. The CDR3 sequence: CATSERVTEAFF. CDR3 nucleotide sequence: TGTGCCACCAGTGAAAGGGTGACTGAAGCTTTCTTT.

This clonotype was seen a handful of times. The chain uses TRBV6-6 and TRBJ2-1, with a possible D match to TRBD2 (6 bases). The CDR3 is 12 amino acids. Germline V gene lookup returns CDR1 MNHNY and CDR2 SVGAGI (reference sequence). The V gene lost 4 bases and the J gene lost 8 bases, with 9 bases spanning the gap. The CDR3, as DNA: TGTGCCAGCAGTTCCGGGGGATATGAGCAGTTCTTC. Translated, it gives CASSSGGYEQFF.

This rearrangement joins TRBV5-1 to TRBJ1-1; no definite D call. The CDR3 runs to 12 residues. V dropped 0 bases and J dropped 6 bases, with 6 bases sitting between them. Germline V gives CDR1 SGHRS, CDR2 YFSETQ. The CDR3 DNA reads TGCGCCAGCAGCTTGGCTAACGCTGAAGCTTTCTTT. Protein sequence: CASSLANAEAFF.

The chain joins TRBV30 to TRBJ2-2; D is possibly TRBD2 (6 bases). CDR1 and CDR2 from the germline V gene are GTSNPN and SVGIG (reference sequence). The germline V and J ends were trimmed by 8 bases and 6 bases, with 13 bases remaining between them. CDR3 length: 12 amino acids. CDR3 region: CARGSGSGELFF. The DNA for the CDR3 is TGTGCCCGGGGGTCGGGGTCCGGGGAGCTGTTTTTT.

The chain employs TRBV12-3 or TRBV12-4 and TRBJ2-7; 8 bases map to TRBD1. The CDR3 loop spans 16 amino acids. The trim removed 2 bases at V and 3 bases at J, leaving 9 bases unmatched. The CDR3 region is CASSLFTGQVDYEQYF. The CDR3 DNA follows: TGTGCCAGCAGTTTATTCACGGGACAGGTTGACTACGAGCAGTACTTC.

The CDR3 is CATAPGTGFYEQYF. The DNA of the CDR3 is TGTGCCACAGCCCCCGGGACAGGGTTCTACGAGCAGTACTTC. This sequence joins TRBV6-1 and TRBJ2-7; 9 bases map to TRBD1. CDR3 size: 14 residues. CDR1 and CDR2 from the germline V gene are MNHNS and SASEGT. Trimming cost V 10 bases and J 3 bases; bases outside gene matches: 10.

This chain links TRBV18 with TRBJ2-1; D is perhaps TRBD2 (6 bases). Trimming shortened V by 6 bases and J by 4 bases, and 19 bases separated the two germline ends. CDR1 and CDR2 from the germline V gene are KGHSH and LQKENI. This CDR3 region has 16 residues. CDR3 in amino acids: CASSILASAGYNEQFF. CDR3 nucleotides: TGTGCCAGCTCCATCTTGGCTAGCGCCGGATACAATGAGCAGTTCTTC.

V usage is TRBV19 and J usage is TRBJ2-3; no firm D call. Germline V gene data show CDR1 as LNHDA and CDR2 as SQIVND (reference sequence). CDR3 length: 15 amino acids. Trimming shortened V by 3 bases and J by 0 bases, and 10 bases separated the two germline ends. This CDR3 is CASSIGTPSTDTQYF. Written as DNA, the CDR3 is TGTGCCAGTAGTATTGGCACACCAAGCACAGATACGCAGTATTTT.

This clonotype has only a few counts. This chain connects TRBV20-1 to TRBJ2-7, with D uncertain. Germline V gives CDR1 DFQATT, CDR2 SNEGSKA (reference sequence). This CDR3 is built from 11 residues. V lost 6 bases to trimming and J lost 6 bases, with 12 bases between them. In nucleotides, the CDR3 is TGCAGTGCCCCCATCGAAACCGAGCAGTACTTC. As protein: CSAPIETEQYF.

The chain uses TRBV7-9 and TRBJ2-7; 11 nucleotides line up with TRBD1. V shed 6 bases, J shed 4 bases, and the junction held 2 bases outside the gene matches. This CDR3 spans 13 amino acids. The germline gives CDR1 SEHNR, CDR2 FQNEAQ (reference sequence). The CDR3 DNA reads TGTGCCAGCAGGGGACAGGGGGTATACGAGCAGTACTTC. Amino acid sequence: CASRGQGVYEQYF.

This clonotype was observed a handful of times. The chain joins TRBV5-1 to TRBJ2-5, with D uncertain. This CDR3 contains 13 residues. Trimming removed 0 bases at V and 5 bases at J, with 8 bases between. Germline values: CDR1 SGHRS, CDR2 YFSETQ. The CDR3 protein is CASSLERKETQYF. The CDR3 bases are TGCGCCAGCAGCTTGGAAAGGAAGGAGACCCAGTACTTC.

This chain connects TRBV30 to TRBJ2-2; TRBD1 agrees at 11 bases. Germline CDR1 reads GTSNPN; CDR2 reads SVGIG (reference sequence). This CDR3 is built from 14 residues. J was trimmed by 7 bases and V by 7 bases; bases with no gene match: 8. This chain's CDR3 is CAYRDRGSVGELFF. The CDR3 coding sequence is TGTGCCTATCGGGACAGGGGGTCGGTCGGGGAGCTGTTTTTT. Together with reference TRBV30 and TRBJ2-2, the CDR3 gives the full variable domain: SQTIHQWPATLVQPVGSPLSLECTVEGTSNPNLYWYRQAAGRGLQLLFYSVGIGQISSEVPQNLSASRPQDRQFILSSKKLLLSDSGFYLCAYRDRGSVGELFFGEGSRLTVL.

The chain uses TRBV7-2 and TRBJ2-7; D might be TRBD2 (7 bases). This CDR3 comprises 14 residues. Germline V CDR1 and CDR2: SGHTA, FQGNSA. V lost 6 bases to trimming and J lost 2 bases, with 14 bases between them. The CDR3 loop reads CASRGGDGAYEQYF. CDR3 in DNA: TGTGCCAGCAGAGGGGGGGACGGAGCCTACGAGCAGTACTTC. Full variable domain (remainder filled in from reference TRBV7-2 and TRBJ2-7): GAGVSQSPSNKVTEKGKDVELRCDPISGHTALYWYRQSLGQGLEFLIYFQGNSAPDKSGLPSDRFSAERTGGSVSTLTIQRTQQEDSAVYLCASRGGDGAYEQYFGPGTRLTVT.

This rearrangement joins TRBV4-3 to TRBJ2-5; D gene ambiguous. This CDR3 spans 16 amino acids. The V gene lost 0 bases and the J gene lost 1 base, with 12 bases spanning the gap. CDR1 is LGHNA and CDR2 is YSLEER in the germline V gene. CDR3 DNA sequence: TGCGCCAGCAGCCAAGAAGGTGGACGGGCCCAAGAGACCCAGTACTTC. It translates to CASSQEGGRAQETQYF.

This clonotype was observed a few times. The chain links TRBV5-6 to TRBJ2-7; D may be TRBD1 or TRBD2 (5 bases each). In germline, CDR1 is SGHDT, CDR2 YYEEEE. There are 13 residues in the CDR3. The V end was cut by 6 bases, the J end by 4 bases, with 14 bases between. CDR3 sequence (DNA): TGTGCCAGCAACGGGGACGGACTTTACGAGCAGTACTTC. Protein product: CASNGDGLYEQYF.

This rearrangement joins TRBV5-1 to TRBJ2-2, with D uncertain. The CDR3 is 9 residues long. Per germline, CDR1 SGHRS and CDR2 YFSETQ. The CDR3: CPRVRELFF. The CDR3 DNA follows: TGCCCCCGGGTCCGGGAGCTGTTTTTT.

The V gene is TRBV29-1, the J gene TRBJ2-1; D might be TRBD1 or TRBD2, each matching 5 bases. V was shortened by 3 bases and J by 3 bases, with 9 bases between the two germline ends. Germline loops: CDR1 SQVTM, CDR2 ANQGSEA. The CDR3 is 13 amino acids. CDR3 sequence: CSVDQGDYNEQFF. The CDR3 DNA is TGCAGCGTTGACCAGGGAGACTACAATGAGCAGTTCTTC.